This TCR beta chain came from a study of T cells of healthy individuals. TCRdb processed the 5' RACE reads anew with MiXCR; each CDR3 protein has one entry. The profile covers some 69,000 distinct CDR3 sequences, with about a sixth appearing a single time and approximately 4.6% taken by the ten largest. V was trimmed by 11 bases and J by 6 bases, leaving 16 bases between them. The CDR3 is 13 amino acids. From germline, CDR1 is ENHRY and CDR2 SYGVKD. A single count supports this clonotype. The sequence derives from a human donor in good health. The chain recombines TRBV10-3 with TRBJ2-2; tentative D call: TRBD1 (6 bases). CDR3 in DNA: TGTGCCGGGGGCGCCCGAGGTGCCGGGGAGCTGTTTTTT. Protein product: CAGGARGAGELFF.